This record concerns one T cell receptor (beta chain) sequence. It lacks a known antigen. No base quality values were provided; no much bigger clone lies one nucleotide off. This entry belongs to a study of T cells after yellow fever vaccination (dated by TCRdb to the late 2010s). Some background on the complete study: The SMART-Seq v4 Ultra Low Input RNA kit was used to prepare libraries from fractions with low cell numbers. Bulk PBMC replicates and cell subsets were isolated from blood drawn at multiple timepoints before and after both primary and secondary immunization. To follow T-cell clones before and after both primary and booster YFV17D yellow fever vaccination, bulk TCR alpha and beta repertoires underwent longitudinal sequencing. Two healthy male donors, one aged 18 to 29 and one aged 30 to 40 years, made up the cohort.

Overall results and qualifications from the work: A small share of clonotypes was detected in both CD4 and CD8 compartments, with the overlap likely arising from convergent recombination. Compared with the primary T-cell response, the secondary T-cell response was weaker but faster, peaking on day 5 rather than day 15. Computational filtering was required because FACS-sorted repertoires could contain abundant contaminating clonotypes from the bulk population. Only a couple of donors were included in the study, so the extent to which the findings can be generalized is limited. After the booster, most clones that had expanded after primary vaccination were detected again (around 97% of CD4 and roughly 86% of CD8), suggesting broad maintenance of memory.

The treatment or condition label on this specimen signifies: live attenuated yellow fever vaccine strain. At every blood-draw timepoint, two biological replicates of bulk PBMCs were collected. PBMCs were isolated from peripheral blood using a standard Ficoll-Paque protocol. RNA was extracted with TriZol from bulk PBMCs, CD4 and CD8 fractions, and dextramer-positive and dextramer-negative fractions. The run used an Illumina NovaSeq 6000. Synthesis of TCR cDNA relied on 5'RACE template switching, a step that introduced a universal primer site along with unique molecular identifiers. cDNA synthesis was primed from both the TCR alpha and TCR beta constant segments. Library amplification used two PCR steps, and the second PCR step added sample barcodes and sequencing adapters. Sequencing of libraries was performed on Illumina HiSeq 2500 (2x100 bp) or NovaSeq (2x150 bp). Processing in the source paper ran as follows. Demultiplexing of reads and collapsing into UMI consensus sequences were performed with MIGEC, and V(D)J alignment was carried out with MiXCR. Vaccine-responding clonotypes were defined with edgeR using replicate PBMC samples, requiring FDR below 0.01 and a log2 fold change above 5 up to day 15. Bulk clonotypes were assigned CD4 or CD8 identity according to which sequenced CD4 or CD8 repertoire held them at higher abundance. Starting from the raw public reads, TCRdb applied fastp trimming at Q25, assembled clones with MiXCR and retained in-frame beta chains. Every distinct CDR3 protein forms one entry, paired with its most common genes and DNA. V and J calls and clone size were set by TCRdb, not the authors. Recorded for this sample are fewer than 450,000 distinct CDR3 sequences; 3% to 4.5% of them occurred a single time. About 24% of the sample is held by the ten biggest clonotypes.

Measured from the cysteine to the phenylalanine, the CDR3 is 14 residues long. Solely the CDR3 DNA is kept, with 42 bases framed from the first base. CDR1 and CDR2 were assigned from the germline V gene (reference sequence) as LNHDA and SQIVND. V ends up 5 bases short and J 4 bases short, with an unmatched junction base count of 7. The sequencing used PBMCs, collected 5 days after the yellow fever booster vaccination. Recombination joined TRBV19 with TRBJ1-2, with TRBD1 identical over 7 junction bases. The clonotype was recovered from a man between 18 and 35 years old who received the YFV17D yellow fever vaccine. The sequenced DNA is TGTGCCAGTAGTCCCTGGCAGGGGGGCTATGGCTACACCTTC. Its translation is CASSPWQGGYGYTF.